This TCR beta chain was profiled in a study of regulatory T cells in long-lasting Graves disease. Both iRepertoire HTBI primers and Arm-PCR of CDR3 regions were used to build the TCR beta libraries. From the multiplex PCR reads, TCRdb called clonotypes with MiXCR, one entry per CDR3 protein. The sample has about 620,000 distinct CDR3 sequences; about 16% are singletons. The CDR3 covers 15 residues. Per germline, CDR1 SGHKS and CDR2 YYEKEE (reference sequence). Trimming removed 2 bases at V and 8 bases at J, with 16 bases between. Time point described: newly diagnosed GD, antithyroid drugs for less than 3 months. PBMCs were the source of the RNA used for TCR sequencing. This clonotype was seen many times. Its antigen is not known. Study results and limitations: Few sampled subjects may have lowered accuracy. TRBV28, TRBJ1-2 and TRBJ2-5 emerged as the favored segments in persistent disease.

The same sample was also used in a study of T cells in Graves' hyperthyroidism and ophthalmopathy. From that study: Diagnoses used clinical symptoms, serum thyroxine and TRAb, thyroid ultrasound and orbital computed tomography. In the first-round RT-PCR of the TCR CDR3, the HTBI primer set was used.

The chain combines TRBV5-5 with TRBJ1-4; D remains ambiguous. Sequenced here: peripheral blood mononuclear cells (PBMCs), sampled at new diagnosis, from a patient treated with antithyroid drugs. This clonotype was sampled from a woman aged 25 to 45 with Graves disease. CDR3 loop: CASSFGVVALEKLFF. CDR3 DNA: TGTGCCAGCAGCTTCGGTGTCGTCGCTCTGGAAAAACTGTTTTTT.